Below, 13 T cell receptor beta chains from the same sample are listed, as sequenced in a study of glioma-infiltrating T cells. Amplification of TCR alpha and beta CDR3 regions from RNA used iRepertoire nested multiplex PCR. TCRdb re-called the multiplex PCR reads through MiXCR, storing one row per CDR3 protein. This sample has roughly 100,000 distinct CDR3 sequences; about 40% occur once, and the top ten carry 35% to 40%. Sequences were obtained from glioma tissue, nonneoplastic brain tissue, or PBMCs (not recorded which). These receptors were obtained from a human donor with low-grade glioma or glioblastoma, undergoing nonglioma brain surgery, or in good health (not recorded which).

Note on this clonotype: At one of its ends the junction is not consistent with the germline gene, which may arise from a read error. CDR3 nucleotides: TGCAGTGCTAGCCCGGCGGTTCGGACTAGCGGGACCACAGATACCCAGTATTTT. Translated: CSASPAVRTSGTTDTQYF. The rearrangement uses TRBV20-1 and TRBJ2-3, with TRBD2 identical over 12 bases. Per germline, CDR1 DFQATT and CDR2 SNEGSKA (reference sequence). This CDR3 has 18 residues.

This clonotype showed up just once. The rearrangement links TRBV28 to TRBJ2-5, with 7 bases that match TRBD2. The CDR3 contains 16 residues. Per the germline V gene, CDR1 is MDHEN and CDR2 is SYDVKM. Trimming took 6 bases from V and 1 from J; bases not matched to a gene: 11. The CDR3 coding sequence is TGTGCCAGCAGAATTTCCTCCTGGACTAGCCAAGAGACCCAGTACTTC. As protein: CASRISSWTSQETQYF.

This clonotype has just one count. One end of the junction does not line up with germline, which may come from a read error. This chain uses TRBV24-1 with TRBJ2-1; the D gene is possibly TRBD2 (5 bases). The CDR3 loop spans 15 amino acids. Looked up from germline, CDR1 is KGHDR and CDR2 is SFDVKD. The CDR3 sequence is CATSYLPGRESEQFF. In DNA form, the CDR3 reads TGTGCCACCAGTTATTTGCCGGGAAGAGAGAGTGAGCAGTTCTTC.

This clonotype was counted at least ten times. The J gene is TRBJ2-5, the V gene TRBV4-3, with 10 bases identical to TRBD1. Trimming cost V 3 bases and J 1 base; bases outside gene matches: 5. This CDR3 is built from 16 residues. Germline V gives CDR1 LGHNA, CDR2 YSLEER. The CDR3 protein is CASSQTTGGPQETQYF. Here the CDR3 DNA reads TGCGCCAGCAGCCAGACGACAGGGGGCCCCCAAGAGACCCAGTACTTC.

This clonotype was counted ten times or more. This chain links TRBV5-4 with TRBJ2-5, with 7 bases lining up with TRBD2. V lost 3 bases to trimming and J lost 5 bases; unmatched junction nucleotides: 10. Per germline, CDR1 SGHNT and CDR2 YYREEE (reference sequence). The CDR3 spans 15 residues. The CDR3 bases are TGTGCCAGCAGCTCCGAGCGGGGCCCGAGGGAGACCCAGTACTTC. It encodes CASSSERGPRETQYF.

This clonotype came up many times. The chain joins TRBV11-2 to TRBJ2-3, with D possibly TRBD2 on 7 matching bases. Germline V gene sequence: CDR1 SGHAT, CDR2 FQNNGV. The CDR3 spans 16 residues. Trimming left V 0 bases short and J 5 bases short, with 15 bases between. The CDR3 DNA follows: TGTGCCAGCAGCTTAGATCTCCGGGGGGCCCTAGATACGCAGTATTTT. This translates into CASSLDLRGALDTQYF. Filled out from reference TRBV11-2 and TRBJ2-3, the complete variable domain reads EAGVAQSPRYKIIEKRQSVAFWCNPISGHATLYWYQQILGQGPKLLIQFQNNGVVDDSQLPKDRFSAERLKGVDSTLKIQPAKLEDSAVYLCASSLDLRGALDTQYFGPGTRLTVL.

This rearrangement joins TRBV9 to TRBJ2-1; no clear D gene. The ends were cut back, 4 bases at V and 9 bases at J, with 23 bases in the middle. CDR1 and CDR2 from the germline V gene are SGDLS and YYNGEE. The CDR3 loop spans 16 amino acids. The CDR3 here is CASSQVEWGLRGEQFF. The CDR3 nucleotides are TGTGCCAGCAGCCAAGTAGAGTGGGGTCTACGCGGTGAGCAGTTCTTC.

This clonotype was seen ten or more times. This sequence joins TRBV24-1 and TRBJ2-1; no definite D call. The V end lost 5 bases, the J end lost 5 bases, and 9 bases lay between the germline ends. Germline CDR1 reads KGHDR; CDR2 reads SFDVKD. The CDR3 spans 13 residues. The CDR3 coding sequence is TGTGCCACCAGTGGATCCTTTAACAATGAGCAGTTCTTC. Protein sequence: CATSGSFNNEQFF.

As regards this clonotype: Since a much larger clone is just one base distant, this may be a read error. Because it lacks the conserved phenylalanine or tryptophan at the end, this CDR3 is likely a read error. The CDR3 loop is CSGLQTEAFS. The DNA for the CDR3 is TGCAGCGGCCTACAGACTGAAGCTTTCTCT. The rearrangement uses TRBV29-1 and TRBJ1-1; D ambiguous. The germline CDR1 and CDR2 sequences are SQVTM and ANQGSEA. The ends were cut back, 7 bases at V and 5 bases at J, with 8 bases in the middle. The CDR3 contains 10 residues.

The chain joins TRBV6-1 to TRBJ2-7, with no clear D. Germline values: CDR1 MNHNS, CDR2 SASEGT. The CDR3 spans 13 residues. Trimming removed 7 bases at V and 0 bases at J, with 10 bases between. The CDR3 DNA sequence: TGTGCCAGCATCCATCGCAGCTCCTACGAGCAGTACTTC. Translation gives CASIHRSSYEQYF.

A note on this clonotype: It may be a read error: a sequence one base away is much more abundant. The chain uses TRBV18 and TRBJ2-1; tentative D call: TRBD1 (7 bases). Trimming removed 5 bases at V and 11 bases at J, with 31 bases between. Per the germline V gene, CDR1 is KGHSH and CDR2 is LQKENI. CDR3 length: 18 amino acids. CDR3 amino acids: CASSAQGGIAAFWNKQFF. In nucleotides, the CDR3 is TGTGCCAGCTCAGCGCAAGGGGGCATAGCGGCCTTTTGGAATAAGCAGTTCTTC.

At least ten counts were recorded for this clonotype. The chain has TRBV14 and TRBJ2-7; D remains ambiguous. Deletions cut 0 bases from V and 6 bases from J, with 15 bases between. Germline CDR1 and CDR2: SGHDN and FVKESK. This CDR3 has 15 amino acids. CDR3 sequence reads: CASSQDPGVVTEQYF. CDR3 coding DNA: TGTGCCAGCAGCCAAGACCCCGGAGTAGTAACCGAGCAGTACTTC.

This clonotype has a count of ten or more. This sequence joins TRBV19 and TRBJ2-1; TRBD2 is a possible D gene (5 bases). Germline V gives CDR1 LNHDA, CDR2 SQIVND (reference sequence). V was shortened by 6 bases and J by 7 bases, with 19 bases between the two germline ends. The CDR3 is 15 amino acids. CDR3 DNA sequence: TGTGCCAGTAGCCCCCCTTACCGGGAACATAATGAGCAGTTCTTC. It is translated as CASSPPYREHNEQFF.